This TCR beta chain was obtained from a study of control samples from healthy donors and cancer patients. Using immunoSEQ multiplex PCR, the repertoire was profiled, and TCRdb retains in-frame clones only, with some absent. The profile covers about 75,000 clones, with roughly 92% appearing a single time and 6.2% taken by the ten largest. Germline CDR1 LGHNA, CDR2 YSLEER. This CDR3 has 16 amino acids. Trimming shortened V by 1 base and J by 8 bases, and 15 bases separated the two germline ends. The sequencing input was blood. The rearrangement joins TRBV4-3 to TRBJ1-6, with D tentatively TRBD1 (5 bases). The sequence derives from a woman in her 40s in good health. The CDR3, as DNA: TGCGCCAGCAGCCAAGGCGGGGCCGGGGTATATTCACCCCTCCACTTT. This translates into CASSQGGAGVYSPLHF.